These 10 T cell receptor beta chains were all obtained from the same sample, sequenced in a study of T-cell reconstitution after alpha-beta-depleted transplantation in children. The library targeted TCRbeta and was prepared with unique molecular identifiers. TCRdb analysed the PCR reads with MiXCR anew, one entry per CDR3 protein. Of roughly 610,000 distinct CDR3 sequences detected, about 10% appear once; the ten largest clones hold about 4.2%. Sequenced here: PBMCs from the stem cell graft donor, sampled from the stem cell graft. These receptors all stem from a human donor who donated a stem cell graft to a child with acute myeloid leukemia.

This clonotype turned up a few times. The V call is TRBV9, the J call TRBJ2-2; unclear D gene. Trimming cost V 3 bases and J 9 bases, with 12 bases left between them. CDR1 is SGDLS, CDR2 YYNGEE, per germline. CDR3 size: 13 residues. The DNA for the CDR3 is TGTGCCAGCAGCGGGCCGATAGGGAGGGAGCTGTTTTTT. Translating it yields CASSGPIGRELFF. The variable domain in full, with the rest retrieved from reference TRBV9 and TRBJ2-2, is DSGVTQTPKHLITATGQRVTLRCSPRSGDLSVYWYQQSLDQGLQFLIQYYNGEERAKGNILERFSAQQFPDLHSELNLSSLELGDSALYFCASSGPIGRELFFGEGSRLTVL.

The chain links TRBV24-1 to TRBJ1-5; 7 bases match TRBD1. Germline V gene sequence: CDR1 KGHDR, CDR2 SFDVKD. The CDR3 spans 15 residues. V lost 3 bases and J lost 4; bases outside the gene matches: 5. As DNA, the CDR3 is TGTGCCACCAGTGATCCAGGGGGGGAGAATCAGCCCCAGCATTTT. Protein product: CATSDPGGENQPQHF.

The chain is built from TRBV7-8 and TRBJ2-7; a possible D gene is TRBD2 (5 bases). V lost 5 bases, J lost 4 bases, and 18 bases lay in between. This CDR3 has 15 amino acids. Germline CDR1 is SGHVS and CDR2 is FQNEAQ. CDR3 protein: CASSLQLVGKYEQYF. The CDR3 DNA reads TGTGCCAGCAGCCTCCAGTTGGTCGGGAAGTACGAGCAGTACTTC.

This clonotype was counted a few times. The J gene is TRBJ2-3, the V gene TRBV29-1; TRBD2 aligns across 13 bases. With 3 bases clipped from V and 2 bases from J, the junction kept 2 bases outside the gene matches. The CDR3 consists of 15 residues. CDR1 and CDR2 (germline): SQVTM, ANQGSEA. In nucleotides, the CDR3 is TGCAGCGTTGATGGACTAGCGGGGGACACAGATACGCAGTATTTT. This encodes CSVDGLAGDTDTQYF.

In this sample, this clonotype turned up a few times. The V and J genes are TRBV5-1 and TRBJ1-1; D may be TRBD1 (6 bases). This CDR3 is built from 15 residues. Trimming took 4 bases from V and 7 from J, leaving 20 bases between them. CDR1 is SGHRS, CDR2 YFSETQ, per germline. Here the CDR3 DNA reads TGCGCCAGCAGCAACGGGGGCCCAGGCCGAGGTGAAGCTTTCTTT. Translating it yields CASSNGGPGRGEAFF. The full variable domain, with the rest looked up from reference TRBV5-1 and TRBJ1-1, is KAGVTQTPRYLIKTRGQQVTLSCSPISGHRSVSWYQQTPGQGLQFLFEYFSETQRNKGNFPGRFSGRQFSNSRSEMNVSTLELGDSALYLCASSNGGPGRGEAFFGQGTRLTVV.

This clonotype was seen a few times. The rearrangement joins TRBV7-9 to TRBJ2-5; 7 bases match TRBD2. There are 15 residues in the CDR3. The V and J ends lost 5 bases and 1 base, in that order; junction bases with no gene match: 7. CDR1 is SEHNR and CDR2 is FQNEAQ in the germline V gene (reference sequence). CDR3 nucleotides: TGTGCCAGCAGCCGGGGGAGGGGAGTCCAAGAGACCCAGTACTTC. It encodes CASSRGRGVQETQYF.

The rearrangement uses TRBV15 and TRBJ2-1, with TRBD1 identical over 8 bases. V trimming: 0 bases; J trimming: 3 bases; junction bases outside the gene matches: 7. Germline loops: CDR1 LNHNV, CDR2 YYDKDF (reference sequence). The length of the CDR3 is 17 residues. The CDR3 DNA is TGTGCCACCAGCAGAGATTTTGGACAGGGACTCTACAATGAGCAGTTCTTC. It yields the protein CATSRDFGQGLYNEQFF.

This clonotype was observed at least ten times. This chain uses TRBV29-1 with TRBJ2-1, with 11 nucleotides matching TRBD2. This CDR3 is 13 amino acids long. Germline values: CDR1 SQVTM, CDR2 ANQGSEA. The V and J ends lost 5 bases and 5 bases, in that order; junction bases with no gene match: 2. CDR3 bases: TGCAGCGTTAAACTAGCGGGAGACAATGAGCAGTTCTTC. It yields the protein CSVKLAGDNEQFF.

The chain uses TRBV12-3 or TRBV12-4 and TRBJ2-3; TRBD2 agrees at 10 bases. V shed 8 bases and J 3 bases; nucleotides not matched to a gene: 14. CDR3 size: 17 residues. CDR3 in DNA: TGTGCCAGCCTTGTCCCATGGACTAGCGGTGGAACAGATACGCAGTATTTT. Its translation: CASLVPWTSGGTDTQYF.

The sample holds a few counts of this clonotype. The rearrangement joins TRBV20-1 to TRBJ2-7; D is uncertain. V lost 0 bases to trimming and J lost 10 bases, with 4 bases between them. Germline lookup yields CDR1 DFQATT and CDR2 SNEGSKA (reference sequence). The CDR3 is made up of 9 amino acids. The CDR3 sequence: CSARDRQYF. Written as DNA, the CDR3 is TGCAGTGCTAGAGATCGTCAGTACTTC.